The entry that follows covers one T cell receptor beta chain sequence. Sequenced by immunoSEQ multiplex PCR; TCRdb stores in-frame clones only, minus some. The sample shows 200,000 to 250,000 clones, around 82% of them seen only once. These data belong to a study of blood T cell repertoires in COVID-19. Trimming pared 1 base from V and 0 bases from J, leaving 7 bases between. Germline V gene sequence: CDR1 SGHVS, CDR2 FNYEAQ. The CDR3 spans 14 residues. The clonotype originates from a man aged 25 to 40 with acute COVID-19. Sequencing was done on a sample of PBMCs or T cells enriched from blood (not recorded which). The chain links TRBV7-6 to TRBJ2-7, with unresolved D. The CDR3 loop reads CASSLESVSYEQYF. The DNA for the CDR3 is TGTGCCAGCAGCTTAGAATCGGTCTCCTACGAGCAGTACTTC. Full variable domain (remainder filled in from reference TRBV7-6 and TRBJ2-7): GAGVSQSPRYKVTKRGQDVALRCDPISGHVSLYWYRQALGQGPEFLTYFNYEAQQDKSGLPNDRFSAERPEGSISTLTIQRTEQRDSAMYRCASSLESVSYEQYFGPGTRLTVT.